This T cell receptor beta chain came from a study of OX40 agonist ivuxolimab in advanced cancers. At the level of the study: Aged about 20 to 85 with a mean of roughly 65 years, they were around 79% male. Study-level points and caveats: On average, CD8+ T cells had more expanded clones than CD4+.

Concerning this clone: Its antigen is not identified.

V dropped 4 bases and J dropped 2; count of bases not matched to a gene: 4. Germline CDR1 reads WSHSY; CDR2 reads SAAADI. This CDR3 comprises 15 residues. Assay used: immunoSEQ multiplex PCR; TCRdb lists only in-frame clones, some missing. The repertoire holds 55,000 to 90,000 clones, with about 91% as singletons. Patients with autoimmune history or systemic immunosuppression were excluded. The chain is built from TRBV10-2 and TRBJ2-7, with 11 bases identical to TRBD2. The source material was CD4+ or CD8+ T cells sorted from blood, sampled in a trial of the OX40 agonist ivuxolimab. This TCR derives from an adult with an advanced solid tumor such as melanoma, head and neck, liver or kidney cancer. CDR3 sequence (DNA): TGCGCCAGCAGTGGGCTAGCGGGGGGAGCCTACGAGCAGTACTTC. Translating gives CASSGLAGGAYEQYF.